This T cell receptor (beta chain) was captured by sequencing in a study of prognosis after radiotherapy for stage I lung cancer. Looking at the study overall: Seven or eight patients had tumors that were squamous cell carcinoma, and about 13 had adenocarcinoma.

As for this clonotype: Antigen specificity is unknown. Sequence at one end of the junction differs from germline and may be a read error.

Genomic DNA served as the source from which two-round multiplex PCR generated TCR beta CDR3 amplicons. Used in first-round PCR were primers specific to each TRBV and TRBJ gene. MiXCR, applied by TCRdb to the multiplex PCR reads, yields one record per CDR3 protein. The sample contains roughly 14,000 distinct CDR3 sequences, around 30% of which appear only once. This CDR3 comprises 15 residues. Germline lookup yields CDR1 MDHEN and CDR2 SYDVKM. Study findings and constraints: Gene usage of TRBV and TRBJ reportedly differed between patients with and without metastases.

The chain recombines TRBV28 with TRBJ2-3; D possibly corresponds to TRBD1 (7 bases). This specimen was PBMCs, taken before or after stereotactic body radiation therapy (not recorded which). The sequence was obtained from a donor aged 50 or older with non-small cell lung cancer. CDR3 nucleotide sequence: TGTACCAGCATCCACGCAGGGGGGTCGGCAGATACGCAGTATTTT. Amino acid sequence: CTSIHAGGSADTQYF.